This TCR beta chain was sequenced in a study of T cells expressing NK-cell markers (dated by TCRdb to between 2020 and 2021). With regard to the full study: About 8 donors provided sorted CD3+CD56+NKG2C+, CD3+CD56+NKG2C- and CD3+CD56-NKG2C+ T-cell subsets, whose TCR beta-chain repertoires were profiled. Of the eight sequenced donors, seven were found to be HCMV-seropositive and one was found to be HCMV-seronegative. All eight donors whose samples were sequenced were randomly selected healthy volunteers, three of them men and five women. Libraries were sequenced as 2 x 150 bp reads on Illumina HiSeq 2000/2500, MiSeq or NextSeq. Here is what the overall study found, with its caveats: Those dominant clonotypes were again the most abundant among CD3+CD56-NKG2C+ cells in a handful of donors, at about 28.3-60.1%. In several donors, the dominant CD3+CD56+NKG2C+ clonotypes ranked among the top 10 CD8+ clonotypes, making up 1.0-7.0% of CD8+ T cells. Whether the expanded NKG2C-expressing T cell clones were specific for HCMV antigens remained unclear.

As concerns this clonotype: This receptor's antigen is unknown.

HCMV-specific IgG was detected in serum with a commercial ELISA kit to determine HCMV serostatus. Ficoll density gradient centrifugation was used to isolate peripheral blood mononuclear cells from blood. CDR1 LGHNT and CDR2 FRNRAP are derived from the germline V gene. Including the terminal cysteine and phenylalanine, the CDR3 comprises 14 residues. No DNA is recorded. Sequencing took place on an Illumina HiSeq 2000. TCR beta cDNA libraries were made by 5'RACE template switching that added a universal primer site and unique molecular identifiers. Priming for cDNA synthesis came from the TCR beta constant segment, and two successive PCR amplification steps followed. The study's own analysis went as follows. MIGEC was used to demultiplex reads and group reads by UMI, and MiTCR was used to assemble and quantify clonotypes. Only TCR cDNA sequences supported by at least two reads were kept to exclude erroneous sequences. The tcR package was used for downstream repertoire analysis, and clonotypes were matched between fractions using CDR3 nucleotide sequence together with V segment. VDJmatch was used to annotate antigen specificity against VDJdb, with one amino acid substitution in CDR3 permitted. The reads were reprocessed in TCRdb, with one entry per CDR3 protein sequence and no accompanying DNA. The V and J calls here are based on TCRdb, not the publication. The sample table on file contains 350,000 to 400,000 distinct CDR3 sequences. Roughly 10% of the sample is in the top ten clones.

The sequence derives from a woman in her fifties or sixties in good health. Donor details come from another sample of the same person, matched by shared clones. The source material was blood T cells: a sorted CD56 or NKG2C T cell subset, CD4+ or CD8+ T cells, or bulk PBMC T cells (not recorded which). Rearrangement joined TRBV12-5 to TRBJ1-4. The CDR3 region: CASGLGQVGEKLFF.